The entry below describes one T cell receptor beta chain. Sequence at one end of the junction differs from germline and may be a read error. This entry belongs to a study of blood T cells in healthy people across ages. A second PCR of roughly 7 to 11 cycles used a sample-barcoded 5' primer and a J-beta primer mix. TCRdb independently ran MiXCR on the 5' RACE reads; one entry per CDR3 protein. The sample lists over 950,000 distinct CDR3 sequences; roughly two fifths were seen once. Per germline, CDR1 DFQATT and CDR2 SNEGSKA (reference sequence). The CDR3 spans 14 residues. This sequence joins TRBV20-1 and TRBJ2-5; D is perhaps TRBD1 or TRBD2 (6 bases each). The J call is uncertain, as TRBJ2-7 better fits the DNA end. Input material: blood. This sequence was found in a man aged 18 to 35 in good health. The chain's CDR3 is CGARVGGWRYEQYF. The DNA for the CDR3 is TGCGGTGCTAGAGTAGGGGGGTGGCGCTACGAGCAGTACTTC.